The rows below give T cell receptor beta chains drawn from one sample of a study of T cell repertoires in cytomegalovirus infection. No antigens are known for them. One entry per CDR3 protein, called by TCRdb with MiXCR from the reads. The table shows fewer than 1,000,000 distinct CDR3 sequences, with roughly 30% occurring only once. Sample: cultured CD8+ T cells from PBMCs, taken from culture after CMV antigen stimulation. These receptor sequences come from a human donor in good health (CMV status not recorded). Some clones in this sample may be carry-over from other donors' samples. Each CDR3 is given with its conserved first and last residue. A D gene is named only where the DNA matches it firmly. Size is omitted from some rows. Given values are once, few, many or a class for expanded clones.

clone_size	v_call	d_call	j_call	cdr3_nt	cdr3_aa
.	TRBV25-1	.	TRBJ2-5	TGTGCCAGCCAACTCGGAGTCCACCAAGAGACCCAGTACTTC	CASQLGVHQETQYF
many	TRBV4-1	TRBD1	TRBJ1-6	TGCGCCAGCAGCCAAGAGGTCAGGGGGAATAATTCACCCCTCCACTTT	CASSQEVRGNNSPLHF
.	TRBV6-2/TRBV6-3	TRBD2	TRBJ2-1	TGTGCCAGCATCGGACTAGCGGGGGGAAGGGAGCAGTTCTTC	CASIGLAGGREQFF
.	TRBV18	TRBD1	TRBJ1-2	TGTGCCAGCTCACCCTGGACAGGGGGCGAGGGCTATGGCTACACCTTC	CASSPWTGGEGYGYTF
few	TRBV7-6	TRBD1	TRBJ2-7	TGTGCCAGCAGCTTAATGCGAGACAGGGGGCACGAGCAGTACTTC	CASSLMRDRGHEQYF
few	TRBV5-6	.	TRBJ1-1	TGTGCCAGCAGCTTGAATCCGGCGAGAGTTTTGAACACTGAAGCTTTCTTT	CASSLNPARVLNTEAFF
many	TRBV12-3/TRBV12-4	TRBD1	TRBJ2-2	TGTGCCAGCAGTTTAAGCAGGGGGCTTACCGGGGAGCTGTTTTTT	CASSLSRGLTGELFF
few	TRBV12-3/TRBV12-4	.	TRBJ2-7	TGTGCCAGCAGCGGACCGAGGAGGCCCTACGAGCAGTACTTC	CASSGPRRPYEQYF
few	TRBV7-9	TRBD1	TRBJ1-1	TGTGCCAGCATGCTGACAGGGTCCACTGAAGCTTTCTTT	CASMLTGSTEAFF
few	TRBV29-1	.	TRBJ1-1	TGCAGCGTTGAAGATCCGAGAGCGAACACTGAAGCTTTCTTT	CSVEDPRANTEAFF
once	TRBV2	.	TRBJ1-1	TGTGCCACCACGAGGTTGGGAGAGAACACTGAAGCTTTCTTT	CATTRLGENTEAFF
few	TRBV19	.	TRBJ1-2	TGTGCCACCATCAATACTGCGGGTCTTGGCTACACCTTC	CATINTAGLGYTF
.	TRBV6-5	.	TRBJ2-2	TGTGCCAGCAGTGGAACAGTGGCCAGGGAGCTGTTTTTT	CASSGTVARELFF
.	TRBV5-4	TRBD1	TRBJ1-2	TGTGCCAGCAGCTTGGCCTCAGGGGGTGACTATGGCTACACCTTC	CASSLASGGDYGYTF
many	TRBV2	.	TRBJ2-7	TGTGCCAGCAGTTCTACCGGGCCCTCCTACGAGCAGTACTTC	CASSSTGPSYEQYF
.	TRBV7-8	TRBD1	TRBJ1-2	TGTGTAGGGGAACGGGCAGGGGGCGAGGACTATGGCTACACCTTC	CVGERAGGEDYGYTF
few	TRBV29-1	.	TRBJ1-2	TGCAGCGTTGAGAGCAGAAGTTATGGCTACACCTTC	CSVESRSYGYTF
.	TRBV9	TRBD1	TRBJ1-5	TGTGCCAGCAGCGTGTCAGGGGGAAATCAGCCCCAGCATTTT	CASSVSGGNQPQHF
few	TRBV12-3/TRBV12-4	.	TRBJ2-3	TGTGCCAGCCGTTTTCCCGGGGTAGATACGCAGTATTTT	CASRFPGVDTQYF
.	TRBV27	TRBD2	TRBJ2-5	TGTGCCAGCAGCCCGCGCGGGGGGCTCTCAGGGACCCAGTACTTC	CASSPRGGLSGTQYF
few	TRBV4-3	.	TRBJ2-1	TGCGCCAGCAGCCAACGCCAGGGGACCAACTCCTACAATGAGCAGTTCTTC	CASSQRQGTNSYNEQFF
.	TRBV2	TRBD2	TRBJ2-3	TGTGCCAGCATTGAAGGGACTAGAGGAAATACGCAGTATTTT	CASIEGTRGNTQYF
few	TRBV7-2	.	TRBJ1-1	TGTGCCAGCAGCCCAACCCGAGGCGGGTCTGAAGCTTTCTTT	CASSPTRGGSEAFF
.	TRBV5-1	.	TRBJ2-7	TGCGCCAGCAGCTTGGGTAGCGATCCCCCCTCCTACGAGCAGTACTTC	CASSLGSDPPSYEQYF
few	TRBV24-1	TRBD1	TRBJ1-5	TGTGCCACCAGTGATCGACAGGGGGCCCCCAATCAGCCCCAGCATTTT	CATSDRQGAPNQPQHF
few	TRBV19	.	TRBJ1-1	TGTGCCAGTAGTAGTACAGGGAGTGAGAACGCTGAAGCTTTCTTT	CASSSTGSENAEAFF
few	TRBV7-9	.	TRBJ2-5	TGTGCCAGCAGCGGGGGACTGCGCGAGAGTAGGACCCAGTACTTC	CASSGGLRESRTQYF
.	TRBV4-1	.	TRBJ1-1	TGCGCCAGCAGCCAAGGAGCGGGGGGCGCTGAAGCTTTCTTT	CASSQGAGGAEAFF
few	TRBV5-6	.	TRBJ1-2	TGTGCCAGCAGACCTCGAACAGGGTACTATGGCTACACCTTC	CASRPRTGYYGYTF
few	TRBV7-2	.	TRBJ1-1	TGTGCCAGCAGCTTACGGGGAAGGATCACTGAAGCTTTCTTT	CASSLRGRITEAFF
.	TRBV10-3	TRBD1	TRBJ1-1	TGTGCCATCAGTGAGTCGGTAAGAGACAGGGTCGGGGAAAACACTGAAGCTTTCTTT	CAISESVRDRVGENTEAFF
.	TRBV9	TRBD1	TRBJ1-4	TGTGCCAGCAGCGTAGCAGGGACAGGGAATGAAAAACTGTTTTTT	CASSVAGTGNEKLFF
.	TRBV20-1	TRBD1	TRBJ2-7	TGCAGTGCCTATACAGGGGAATCCTACGAGCAGTACTTC	CSAYTGESYEQYF
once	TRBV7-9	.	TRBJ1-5	TGTGCCAGCAGCCTCCAGGGTCAGGTCCAGCATTTT	CASSLQGQVQHF
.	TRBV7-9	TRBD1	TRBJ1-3	TGTGCCAGCAGAGGACAGGGGCCTGGAAACACCATATATTTT	CASRGQGPGNTIYF
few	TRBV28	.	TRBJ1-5	TGTGCCAGCAGTAAGATCTATAGCAATCAGCCCCAGCATTTT	CASSKIYSNQPQHF
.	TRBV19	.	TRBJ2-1	TGTGCCAGTAGTATCTCCCGCAGGGGACCTGAGCAGTTCTTC	CASSISRRGPEQFF
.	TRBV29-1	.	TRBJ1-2	TGCAGCGTTGACATCGCAGAATACTATGGCTACACCTTC	CSVDIAEYYGYTF
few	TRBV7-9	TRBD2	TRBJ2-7	TGTGCCAGCAGCTCCGGTCGGGGAACTAGCGGGGCACCCTACGAGCAGTACTTC	CASSSGRGTSGAPYEQYF
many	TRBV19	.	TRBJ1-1	TGTGCCACTTGCTCCCACCGCGGAACCACTGAAGCTTTCTTT	CATCSHRGTTEAFF
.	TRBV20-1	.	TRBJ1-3	TGCAGTGCTCGACAACGTGGCGGAAACACCATATATTTT	CSARQRGGNTIYF
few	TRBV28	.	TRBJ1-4	TGTGCCAGCACCCGGGGCCTGTTATTGCCGAATGAAAAACTGTTTTTT	CASTRGLLLPNEKLFF
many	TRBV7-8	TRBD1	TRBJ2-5	TGTGCCAGCAGCCCCCACGACAGGGGCCAAGAGACCCAGTACTTC	CASSPHDRGQETQYF
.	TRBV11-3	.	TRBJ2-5	TGTGCCAGCAGCTTATTTGGCAGTGGGGAGACCCAGTACTTC	CASSLFGSGETQYF
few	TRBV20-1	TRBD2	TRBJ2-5	TGCAGTCAAGGGGGGAGCGGGGGCCCAATCGGTACCGGGACCCAGTACTTC	CSQGGSGGPIGTGTQYF
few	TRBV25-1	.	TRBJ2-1	TGTGCCAGCAGTGAGTCTGGGAACGAGCAGTTCTTC	CASSESGNEQFF
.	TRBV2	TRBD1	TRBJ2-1	TGTGCCAGCAGGGGGACAGTAAACAATGAGCAGTTCTTC	CASRGTVNNEQFF
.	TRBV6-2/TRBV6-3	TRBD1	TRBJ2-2	TGTGCCAGCAGTTACCTTAGACAGGGGAGCACCGGGGAGCTGTTTTTT	CASSYLRQGSTGELFF
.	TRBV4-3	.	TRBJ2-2	TGCGCCAGCAGCCAAGATCTTCAGGCCGGCGGGGAGCTGTTTTTT	CASSQDLQAGGELFF
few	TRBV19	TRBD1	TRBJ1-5	TGTGCCAGTAGTTTTGGACAGGGTATGTATAGCAATCAGCCCCAGCATTTT	CASSFGQGMYSNQPQHF
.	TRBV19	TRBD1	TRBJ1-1	TGTGCCAGTAGTATAGGCGGCAGGGGGTCTGAAGCTTTCTTT	CASSIGGRGSEAFF
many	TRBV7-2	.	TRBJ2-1	TGTGCCAGCAGTTACCGGGACTCCTCCTACAATGAGCAGTTCTTC	CASSYRDSSYNEQFF
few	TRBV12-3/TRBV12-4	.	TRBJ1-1	TGTGCCAGCAGCCCCCGGGGCACTAATCTGAACACTGAAGCTTTCTTT	CASSPRGTNLNTEAFF
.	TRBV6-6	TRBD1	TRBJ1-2	TGTGCCAGCAGTGATAGAACAGGGGGTTTTCTTCACGGCTACACCTTC	CASSDRTGGFLHGYTF
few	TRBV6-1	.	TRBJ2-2	TGTGCCAGCAGTGAGTCGGACACCGGGGAGCTGTTTTTT	CASSESDTGELFF
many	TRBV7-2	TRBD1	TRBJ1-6	TGTGCCAGCAGCGGCGGGCCTGGACAGGGGATCCATTCACCCCTCCACTTT	CASSGGPGQGIHSPLHF